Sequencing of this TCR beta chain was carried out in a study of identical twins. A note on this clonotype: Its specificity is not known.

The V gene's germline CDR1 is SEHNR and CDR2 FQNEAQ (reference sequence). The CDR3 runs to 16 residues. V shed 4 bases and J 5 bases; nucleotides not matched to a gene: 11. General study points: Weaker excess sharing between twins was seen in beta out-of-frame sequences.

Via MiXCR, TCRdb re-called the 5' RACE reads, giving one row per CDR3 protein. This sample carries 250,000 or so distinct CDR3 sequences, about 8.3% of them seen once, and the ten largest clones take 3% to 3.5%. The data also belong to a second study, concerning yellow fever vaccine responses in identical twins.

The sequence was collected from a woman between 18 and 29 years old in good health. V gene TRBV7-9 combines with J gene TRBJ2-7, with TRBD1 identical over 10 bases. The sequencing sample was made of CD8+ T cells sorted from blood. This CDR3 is CASSSTGTGVIDEQYF. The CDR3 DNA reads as TGTGCCAGCAGCTCTACCGGGACAGGGGTTATCGACGAGCAGTACTTC.